This T cell receptor beta chain is drawn from a study of molecular identifiers for immune sequencing clone quantification. This clonotype was detected ten times or more. Sorting defined naive CD8 T cells as CD8+CD4-CCR7+CD45RA+. Germline CDR1 reads MNHEY; CDR2 reads SMNVEV (reference sequence). CDR3 length equals 14 residues. V dropped 6 bases and J dropped 8 bases, with 17 bases sitting between them. In TCRdb, the PCR reads were re-called with MiXCR into one record per CDR3 protein. The table has more than 300,000 distinct CDR3 sequences, around a fifth seen once. The origin of this receptor is a human donor in good health. Some libraries in this study had Jurkat cell RNA spiked in. The specimen sequenced was naive CD8+ T cells from blood, with Jurkat cell RNA spiked in. Subset noted: FACS-sorted CD8+CD4-CCR7+CD45RA+ naive T cells. This chain uses TRBV27 with TRBJ2-4; D is possibly TRBD1 (6 bases). CDR3 in DNA: TGTGCCAGCAGAAGCTCTGGGGGCGGGCACATTCAGTACTTC. Translation gives CASRSSGGGHIQYF.